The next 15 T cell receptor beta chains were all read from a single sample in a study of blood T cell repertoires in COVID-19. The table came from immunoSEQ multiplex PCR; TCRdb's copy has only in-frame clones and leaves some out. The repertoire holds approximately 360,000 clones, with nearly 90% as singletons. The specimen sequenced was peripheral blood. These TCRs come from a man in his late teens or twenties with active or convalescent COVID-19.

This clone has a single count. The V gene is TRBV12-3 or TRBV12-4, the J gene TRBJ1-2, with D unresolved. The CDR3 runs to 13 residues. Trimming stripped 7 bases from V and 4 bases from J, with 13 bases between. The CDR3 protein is CASNSLAGYGYTF. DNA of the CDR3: TGTGCCAGCAATTCGCTAGCGGGCTATGGCTACACCTTC.

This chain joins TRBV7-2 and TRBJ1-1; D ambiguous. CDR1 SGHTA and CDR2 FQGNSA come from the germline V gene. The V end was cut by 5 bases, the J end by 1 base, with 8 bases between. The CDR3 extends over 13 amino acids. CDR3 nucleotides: TGTGCCAGCAGCCCTCGTTGGAACACTGAAGCTTTCTTT. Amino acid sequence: CASSPRWNTEAFF.

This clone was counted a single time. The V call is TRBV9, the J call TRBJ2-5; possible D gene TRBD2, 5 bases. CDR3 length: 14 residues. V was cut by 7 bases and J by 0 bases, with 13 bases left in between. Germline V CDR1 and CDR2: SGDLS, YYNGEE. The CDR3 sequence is CASGEWADQETQYF. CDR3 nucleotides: TGTGCCAGCGGGGAGTGGGCGGACCAAGAGACCCAGTACTTC.

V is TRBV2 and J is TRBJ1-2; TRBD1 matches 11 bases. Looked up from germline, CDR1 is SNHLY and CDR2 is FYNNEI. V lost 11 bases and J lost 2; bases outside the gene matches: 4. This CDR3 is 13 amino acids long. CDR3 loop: CAGQGATNYGYTF. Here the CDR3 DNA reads TGTGCCGGACAGGGGGCAACGAACTATGGCTACACCTTC.

CDR3 nucleotide sequence: TGTGCCAGCAGGGCACAGGGAAATCAAGAGACCCAGTACTTC. This codes for CASRAQGNQETQYF. The chain recombines TRBV28 with TRBJ2-5; perhaps TRBD1 as D (6 bases). Germline CDR1 is MDHEN and CDR2 is SYDVKM. The V gene lost 6 bases and the J gene lost 2 bases, with 13 bases spanning the gap. The CDR3 loop spans 14 amino acids.

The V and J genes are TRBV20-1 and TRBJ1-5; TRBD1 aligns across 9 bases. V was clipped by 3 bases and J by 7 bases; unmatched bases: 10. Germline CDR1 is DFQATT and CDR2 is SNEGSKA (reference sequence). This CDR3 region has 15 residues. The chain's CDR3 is CSASNWGQGGQPQHF. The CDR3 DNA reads TGCAGTGCTAGTAACTGGGGACAGGGAGGCCAGCCCCAGCATTTT.

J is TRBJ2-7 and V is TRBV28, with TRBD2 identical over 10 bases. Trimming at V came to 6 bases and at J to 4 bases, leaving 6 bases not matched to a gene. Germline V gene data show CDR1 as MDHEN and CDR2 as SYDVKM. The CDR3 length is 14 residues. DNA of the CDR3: TGTGCCAGCAGGTTAGCGGGAGGCAGATACGAGCAGTACTTC. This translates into CASRLAGGRYEQYF.

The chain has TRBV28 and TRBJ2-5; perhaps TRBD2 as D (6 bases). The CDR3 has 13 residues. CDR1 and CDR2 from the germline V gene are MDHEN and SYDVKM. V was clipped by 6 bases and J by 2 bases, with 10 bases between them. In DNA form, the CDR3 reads TGTGCCAGCAGGTTGCGGGGACAAGAGACCCAGTACTTC. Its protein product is CASRLRGQETQYF.

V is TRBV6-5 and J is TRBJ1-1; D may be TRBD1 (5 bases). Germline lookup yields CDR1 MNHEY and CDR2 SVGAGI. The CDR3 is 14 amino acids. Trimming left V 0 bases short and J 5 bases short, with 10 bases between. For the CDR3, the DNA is TGTGCCAGCAGTTACTCGAGGTGGACAACTGAAGCTTTCTTT. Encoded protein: CASSYSRWTTEAFF.

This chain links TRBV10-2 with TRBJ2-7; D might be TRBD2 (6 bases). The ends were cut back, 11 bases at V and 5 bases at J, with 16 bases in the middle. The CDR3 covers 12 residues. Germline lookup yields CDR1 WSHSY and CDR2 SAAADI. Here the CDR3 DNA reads TGCGCCTCCCAGGAGGGGTTCCACGAGCAGTACTTC. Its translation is CASQEGFHEQYF.

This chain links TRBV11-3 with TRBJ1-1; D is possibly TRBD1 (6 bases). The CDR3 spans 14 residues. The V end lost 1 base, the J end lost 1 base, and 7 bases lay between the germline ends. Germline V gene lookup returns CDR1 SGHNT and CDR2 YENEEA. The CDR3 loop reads CASSLGRGNTEAFF. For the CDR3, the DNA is TGTGCCAGCAGCTTAGGCAGGGGGAACACTGAAGCTTTCTTT. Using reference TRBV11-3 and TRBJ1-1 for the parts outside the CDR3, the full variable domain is EAGVVQSPRYKIIEKKQPVAFWCNPISGHNTLYWYLQNLGQGPELLIRYENEEAVDDSQLPKDRFSAERLKGVDSTLKIQPAELGDSAVYLCASSLGRGNTEAFFGQGTRLTVV.

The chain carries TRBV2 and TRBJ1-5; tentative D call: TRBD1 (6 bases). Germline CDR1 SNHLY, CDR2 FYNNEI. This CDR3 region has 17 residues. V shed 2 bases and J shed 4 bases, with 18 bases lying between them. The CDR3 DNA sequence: TGTGCCAGCAGTGAACGTCTACGGGCAGGGGAGAATCAGCCCCAGCATTTT. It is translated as CASSERLRAGENQPQHF.

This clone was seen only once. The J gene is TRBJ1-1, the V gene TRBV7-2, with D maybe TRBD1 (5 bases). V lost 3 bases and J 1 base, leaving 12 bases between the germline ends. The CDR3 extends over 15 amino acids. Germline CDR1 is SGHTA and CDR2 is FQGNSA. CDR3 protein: CASSFQQAWNTEAFF. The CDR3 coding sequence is TGTGCCAGCAGCTTTCAACAGGCATGGAACACTGAAGCTTTCTTT.

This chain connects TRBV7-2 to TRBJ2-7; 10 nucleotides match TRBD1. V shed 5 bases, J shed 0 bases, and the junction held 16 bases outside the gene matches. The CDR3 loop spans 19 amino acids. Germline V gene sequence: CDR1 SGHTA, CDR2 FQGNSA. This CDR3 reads CASSLEWTGGRTYSYEQYF. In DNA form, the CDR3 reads TGTGCCAGCAGCCTAGAGTGGACAGGGGGTAGAACTTACTCCTACGAGCAGTACTTC.

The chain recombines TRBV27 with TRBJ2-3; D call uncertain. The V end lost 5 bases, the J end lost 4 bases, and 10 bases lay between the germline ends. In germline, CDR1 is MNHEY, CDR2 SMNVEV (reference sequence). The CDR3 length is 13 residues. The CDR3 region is CASSPIPPDTQYF. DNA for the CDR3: TGTGCCAGCAGTCCTATTCCTCCAGATACGCAGTATTTT.